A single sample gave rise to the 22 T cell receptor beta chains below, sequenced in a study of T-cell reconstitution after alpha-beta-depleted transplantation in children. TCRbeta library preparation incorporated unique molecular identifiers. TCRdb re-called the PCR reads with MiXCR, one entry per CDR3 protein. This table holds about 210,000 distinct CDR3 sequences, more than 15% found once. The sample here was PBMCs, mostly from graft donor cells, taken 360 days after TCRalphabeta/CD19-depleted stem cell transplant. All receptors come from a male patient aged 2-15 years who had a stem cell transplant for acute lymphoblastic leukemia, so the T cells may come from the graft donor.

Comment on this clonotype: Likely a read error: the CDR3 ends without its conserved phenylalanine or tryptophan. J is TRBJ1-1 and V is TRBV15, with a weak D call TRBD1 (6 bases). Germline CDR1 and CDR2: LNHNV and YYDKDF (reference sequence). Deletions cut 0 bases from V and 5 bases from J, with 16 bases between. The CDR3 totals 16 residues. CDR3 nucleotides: TGTGCCACCAGCAGAGATCTTCCGGGGGCCGGGACTGAAGCTTTCTGT. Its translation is CATSRDLPGAGTEAFC.

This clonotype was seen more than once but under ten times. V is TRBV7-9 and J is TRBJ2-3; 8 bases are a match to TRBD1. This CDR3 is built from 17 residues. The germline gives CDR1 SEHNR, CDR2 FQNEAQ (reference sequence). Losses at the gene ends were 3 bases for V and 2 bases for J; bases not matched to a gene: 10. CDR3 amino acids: CASSFSRQGLSTDTQYF. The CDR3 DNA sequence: TGTGCCAGCAGCTTTTCCAGACAGGGGCTATCCACAGATACGCAGTATTTT.

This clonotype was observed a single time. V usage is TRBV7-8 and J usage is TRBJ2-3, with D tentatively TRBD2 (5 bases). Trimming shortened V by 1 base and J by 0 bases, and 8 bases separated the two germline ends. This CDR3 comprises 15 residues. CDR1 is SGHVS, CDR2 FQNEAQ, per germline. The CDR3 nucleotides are TGTGCCAGCAGCTTAGACGGGGTTAGCACAGATACGCAGTATTTT. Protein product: CASSLDGVSTDTQYF. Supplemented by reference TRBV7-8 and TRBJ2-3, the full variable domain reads GAGVSQSPRYKVAKRGQDVALRCDPISGHVSLFWYQQALGQGPEFLTYFQNEAQLDKSGLPSDRFFAERPEGSVSTLKIQRTQQEDSAVYLCASSLDGVSTDTQYFGPGTRLTVL.

This CDR3 reads CASSLEGGLPYEQYF. CDR3 nucleotide sequence: TGTGCCAGCAGCTTAGAAGGGGGCCTACCCTACGAGCAGTACTTC. The rearrangement links TRBV11-2 to TRBJ2-7, with TRBD1 matching over 7 bases. Germline loops: CDR1 SGHAT, CDR2 FQNNGV. The CDR3 spans 15 residues. The V segment lost 0 bases and the J segment 2 bases; nucleotides outside the gene matches: 4.

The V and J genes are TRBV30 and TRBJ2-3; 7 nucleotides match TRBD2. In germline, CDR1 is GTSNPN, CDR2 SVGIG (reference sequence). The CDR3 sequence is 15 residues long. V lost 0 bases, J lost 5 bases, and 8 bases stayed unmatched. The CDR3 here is CAWSVRGGGRDTQYF. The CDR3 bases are TGTGCCTGGAGTGTACGAGGCGGGGGACGAGATACGCAGTATTTT. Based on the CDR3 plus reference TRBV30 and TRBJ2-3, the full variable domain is SQTIHQWPATLVQPVGSPLSLECTVEGTSNPNLYWYRQAAGRGLQLLFYSVGIGQISSEVPQNLSASRPQDRQFILSSKKLLLSDSGFYLCAWSVRGGGRDTQYFGPGTRLTVL.

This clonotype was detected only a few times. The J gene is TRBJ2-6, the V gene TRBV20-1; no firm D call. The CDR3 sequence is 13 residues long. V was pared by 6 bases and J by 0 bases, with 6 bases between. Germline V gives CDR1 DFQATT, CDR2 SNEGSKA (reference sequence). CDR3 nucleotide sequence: TGCAGTGCCCCATCCTCTGGGGCCAACGTCCTGACTTTC. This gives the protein CSAPSSGANVLTF.

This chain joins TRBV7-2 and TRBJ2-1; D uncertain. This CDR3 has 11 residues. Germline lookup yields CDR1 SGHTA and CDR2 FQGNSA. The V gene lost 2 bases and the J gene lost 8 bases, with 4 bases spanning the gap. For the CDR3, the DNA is TGTGCCAGCAGCTTATTAGATGAGCAGTTCTTC. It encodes CASSLLDEQFF.

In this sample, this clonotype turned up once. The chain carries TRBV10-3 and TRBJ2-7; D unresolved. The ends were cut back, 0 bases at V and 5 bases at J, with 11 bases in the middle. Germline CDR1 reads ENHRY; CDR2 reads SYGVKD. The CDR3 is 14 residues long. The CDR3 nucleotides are TGTGCCATCAGTGAGTCCGCAGGCAGCGACGAGCAGTACTTC. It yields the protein CAISESAGSDEQYF.

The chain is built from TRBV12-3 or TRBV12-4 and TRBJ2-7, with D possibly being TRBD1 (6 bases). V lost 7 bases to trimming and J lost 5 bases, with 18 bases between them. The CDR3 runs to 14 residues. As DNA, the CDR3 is TGTGCCAGCACCCAACTGTTACAGGGCGACGAGCAGTACTTC. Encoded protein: CASTQLLQGDEQYF.

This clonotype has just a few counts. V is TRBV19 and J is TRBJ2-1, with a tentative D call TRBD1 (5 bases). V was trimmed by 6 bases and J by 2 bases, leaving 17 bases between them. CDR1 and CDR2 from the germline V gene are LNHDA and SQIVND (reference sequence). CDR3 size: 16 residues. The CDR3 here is CASSLTGSPPYNEQFF. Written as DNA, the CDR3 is TGTGCCAGTAGCCTTACAGGCTCACCCCCCTACAATGAGCAGTTCTTC.

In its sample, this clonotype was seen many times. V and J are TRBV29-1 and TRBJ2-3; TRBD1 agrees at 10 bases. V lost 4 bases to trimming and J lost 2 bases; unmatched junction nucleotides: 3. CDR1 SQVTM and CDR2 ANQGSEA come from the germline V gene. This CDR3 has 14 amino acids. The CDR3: CSVVGTGATDTQYF. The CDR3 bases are TGCAGCGTTGTGGGGACAGGGGCCACAGATACGCAGTATTTT.

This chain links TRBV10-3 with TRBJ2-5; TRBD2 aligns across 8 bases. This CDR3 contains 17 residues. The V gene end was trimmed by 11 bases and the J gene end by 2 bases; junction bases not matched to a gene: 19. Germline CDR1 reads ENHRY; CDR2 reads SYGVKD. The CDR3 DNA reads TGTGCCGTCTCTGAGGGGCTACGGACTAGCCAGCAAGAGACCCAGTACTTC. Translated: CAVSEGLRTSQQETQYF.

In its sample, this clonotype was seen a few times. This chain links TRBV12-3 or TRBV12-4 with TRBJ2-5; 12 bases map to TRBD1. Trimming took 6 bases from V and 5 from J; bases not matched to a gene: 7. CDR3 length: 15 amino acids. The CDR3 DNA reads TGTGCCAGCAGCACGGGACAGGGGGCTCGGGAGACCCAGTACTTC. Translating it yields CASSTGQGARETQYF.

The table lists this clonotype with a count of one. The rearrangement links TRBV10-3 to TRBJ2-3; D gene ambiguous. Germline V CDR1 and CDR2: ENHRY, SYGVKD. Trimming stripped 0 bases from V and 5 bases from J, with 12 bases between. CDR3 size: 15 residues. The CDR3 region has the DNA TGTGCCATCAGTGAGTCCGTACAGACACAAGATACGCAGTATTTT. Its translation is CAISESVQTQDTQYF.

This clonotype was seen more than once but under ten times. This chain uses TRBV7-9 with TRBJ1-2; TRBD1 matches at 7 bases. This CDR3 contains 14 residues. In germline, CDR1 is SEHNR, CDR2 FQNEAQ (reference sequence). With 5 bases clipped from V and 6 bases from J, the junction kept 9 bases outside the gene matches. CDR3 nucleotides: TGTGCCAGCAGCCCCCGACAGGGCCAGGATGGCTACACCTTC. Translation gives CASSPRQGQDGYTF.

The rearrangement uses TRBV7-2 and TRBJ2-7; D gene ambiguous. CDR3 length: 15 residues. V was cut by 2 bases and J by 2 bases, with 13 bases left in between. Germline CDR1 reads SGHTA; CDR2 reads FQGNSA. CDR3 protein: CASSLSAEYAYEQYF. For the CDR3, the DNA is TGTGCCAGCAGCTTATCGGCGGAATACGCCTACGAGCAGTACTTC.

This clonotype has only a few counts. CDR3 loop: CSAPSRGGWTQYF. CDR3 DNA: TGCAGTGCTCCCAGTCGGGGAGGTTGGACGCAGTATTTT. The chain carries TRBV20-1 and TRBJ2-3, with TRBD2 as a possible D gene (6 bases). Germline CDR1 reads DFQATT; CDR2 reads SNEGSKA (reference sequence). This CDR3 has 13 amino acids. V was clipped by 5 bases and J by 9 bases, with 18 bases between them.

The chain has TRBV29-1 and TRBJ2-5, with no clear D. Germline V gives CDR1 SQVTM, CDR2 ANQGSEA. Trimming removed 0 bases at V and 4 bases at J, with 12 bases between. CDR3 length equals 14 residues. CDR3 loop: CSVEDYVFSETQYF. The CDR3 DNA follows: TGCAGCGTTGAAGATTACGTTTTTTCAGAGACCCAGTACTTC.

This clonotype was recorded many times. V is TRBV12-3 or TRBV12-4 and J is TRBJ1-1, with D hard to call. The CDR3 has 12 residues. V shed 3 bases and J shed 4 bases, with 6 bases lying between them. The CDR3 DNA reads TGTGCCAGCAGTTTTTGGGGCACTGAAGCTTTCTTT. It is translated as CASSFWGTEAFF.

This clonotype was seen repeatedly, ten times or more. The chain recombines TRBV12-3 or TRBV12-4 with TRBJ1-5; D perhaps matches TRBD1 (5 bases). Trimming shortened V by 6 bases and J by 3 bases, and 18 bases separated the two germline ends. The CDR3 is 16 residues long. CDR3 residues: CASRGTGEGNNQPQHF. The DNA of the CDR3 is TGTGCCAGCAGAGGGACGGGGGAGGGTAACAATCAGCCCCAGCATTTT.

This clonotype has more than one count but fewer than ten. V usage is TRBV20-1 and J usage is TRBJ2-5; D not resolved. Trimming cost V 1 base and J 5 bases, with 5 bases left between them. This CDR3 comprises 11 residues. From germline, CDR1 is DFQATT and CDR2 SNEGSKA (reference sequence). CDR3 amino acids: CSARVVETQYF. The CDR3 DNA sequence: TGCAGTGCTAGAGTGGTGGAGACCCAGTACTTC.

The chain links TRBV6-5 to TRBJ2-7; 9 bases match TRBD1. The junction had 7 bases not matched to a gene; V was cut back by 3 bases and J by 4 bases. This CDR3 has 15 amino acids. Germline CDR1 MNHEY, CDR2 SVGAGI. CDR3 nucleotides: TGTGCCAGCAGTTATTTGGACAGGGGTGGTTACGAGCAGTACTTC. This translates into CASSYLDRGGYEQYF.